The 10 T cell receptor beta chains reported below all come from one sample, sequenced in a study of early T cells in non-severe SARS-CoV-2 infection. TCRdb independently ran MiXCR on the 5' RACE reads; one entry per CDR3 protein. This sample has 39,000 or so distinct CDR3 sequences, with less than 6% found just once. The sample in question was whole blood, obtained at baseline. The receptors were gathered from an adult who was a healthcare worker with PCR-confirmed SARS-CoV-2 infection or an uninfected control (not recorded which).

The V call is TRBV4-1, the J call TRBJ2-3; TRBD1 is a possible D gene (5 bases). The CDR3 totals 16 residues. V lost 4 bases, J lost 2 bases, and 16 bases lay in between. Germline V gene lookup returns CDR1 MGHRA and CDR2 YSYEKL. CDR3 sequence (DNA): TGCGCCAGCAGCCCCCAGGGAAGCCCCAACACAGATACGCAGTATTTT. Amino acids: CASSPQGSPNTDTQYF.

Ten or more counts support this clonotype. The chain joins TRBV6-5 to TRBJ2-3; 9 positions agree with TRBD2. This CDR3 contains 15 residues. The germline V gene encodes CDR1 MNHEY and CDR2 SVGAGI. The V gene end was trimmed by 6 bases and the J gene end by 3 bases; junction bases not matched to a gene: 7. The CDR3 loop is CASSLQRGDTDTQYF. As DNA, the CDR3 is TGTGCCAGCAGCCTACAGCGGGGGGATACAGATACGCAGTATTTT.

This rearrangement joins TRBV7-3 to TRBJ1-1, with D perhaps TRBD1 (6 bases). The CDR3 is 13 residues long. Trimming pared 5 bases from V and 10 bases from J, leaving 17 bases between. Germline CDR1 SGHTA, CDR2 FQGTGA. The DNA of the CDR3 is TGTGCCAGCAGCCTAGGGTCCAGGGGAATAGCTTTCTTT. As protein: CASSLGSRGIAFF.

CDR3 sequence (DNA): TGCAGCTCTTGGGGGCGGGAGGGCTACAATGAGCAGTTCTTC. Protein sequence: CSSWGREGYNEQFF. The chain couples TRBV29-1 to TRBJ2-1; 9 bases agree with TRBD2. The V and J ends lost 8 bases and 3 bases, in that order; junction bases with no gene match: 8. CDR3 length equals 14 residues. Looked up from germline, CDR1 is SQVTM and CDR2 is ANQGSEA.

There are many counts of this clonotype. This chain uses TRBV24-1 with TRBJ2-3; the D is unclear. V lost 8 bases, J lost 8 bases, and 10 bases lay in between. Germline values: CDR1 KGHDR, CDR2 SFDVKD. This CDR3 region has 11 residues. In nucleotides, the CDR3 is TGTGCCACCAACGAGGCCGGTACGCAGTATTTT. The encoded protein is CATNEAGTQYF.

In its sample, this clonotype was seen many times. The rearrangement uses TRBV6-6 and TRBJ2-5; D ambiguous. The CDR3 is made up of 15 amino acids. The germline V and J ends were trimmed by 0 bases and 3 bases, with 11 bases remaining between them. Germline lookup yields CDR1 MNHNY and CDR2 SVGAGI (reference sequence). CDR3 residues: CASSYSIGREETQYF. CDR3 coding DNA: TGTGCCAGCAGTTACTCGATCGGTCGGGAAGAGACCCAGTACTTC.

The sample holds a few counts of this clonotype. The chain couples TRBV7-2 to TRBJ1-5; D might be TRBD1 (6 bases). The CDR3 spans 15 residues. Trimming shortened V by 5 bases and J by 3 bases, and 14 bases separated the two germline ends. Germline V lookup: CDR1 SGHTA, CDR2 FQGNSA. CDR3 protein: CASSPSRGSNQPQHF. The CDR3 DNA sequence: TGTGCCAGCAGCCCTAGCAGGGGTTCCAATCAGCCCCAGCATTTT. The full variable domain, rest sourced from reference TRBV7-2 and TRBJ1-5, is GAGVSQSPSNKVTEKGKDVELRCDPISGHTALYWYRQSLGQGLEFLIYFQGNSAPDKSGLPSDRFSAERTGGSVSTLTIQRTQQEDSAVYLCASSPSRGSNQPQHFGDGTRLSIL.

This clonotype has at least ten counts. The rearrangement uses TRBV25-1 and TRBJ2-2; no firm D call. V lost 0 bases and J 3 bases, leaving 2 bases between the germline ends. The CDR3 sequence is 13 residues long. From germline, CDR1 is MGHDK and CDR2 SYGVNS. CDR3 amino acids: CASSEYDTGELFF. CDR3 coding DNA: TGTGCCAGCAGTGAATACGACACCGGGGAGCTGTTTTTT.

This clonotype was found many times. The chain links TRBV4-3 to TRBJ1-3; D not certain. This CDR3 comprises 15 residues. With 0 bases removed from V and 2 bases from J, the gap between germline ends came to 8 bases. Per the germline V gene, CDR1 is LGHNA and CDR2 is YSLEER. As DNA, the CDR3 is TGCGCCAGCAGCCAAGATAGGGTAGCTGGAAACACCATATATTTT. Its protein is CASSQDRVAGNTIYF.

In its sample, this clonotype was seen many times. J is TRBJ2-5 and V is TRBV10-3; TRBD2 aligns across 8 bases. Germline V gene sequence: CDR1 ENHRY, CDR2 SYGVKD. CDR3 length: 16 residues. With 3 bases clipped from V and 3 bases from J, the junction kept 9 bases outside the gene matches. The chain's CDR3 is CAISDPVRAGEETQYF. In DNA, the CDR3 is TGTGCCATCAGTGATCCGGTGCGAGCGGGGGAAGAGACCCAGTACTTC.